What follows is one T cell receptor beta chain and its context. As yet, its antigen is unknown. The source of the sample is a study of CD8 T cell repertoires and HIV-1 epitope variants. Study overall: Controls were a CMV, EBV and flu peptide pool, Ebola AY9 negative control, and no-peptide well. Tested: three Gag epitope families, Nef HW9 and YT9.

The CDR3 is 15 amino acids. Germline V gene sequence: CDR1 SNHLY, CDR2 FYNNEI. V shed 3 bases and J shed 0 bases, with 9 bases lying between them. Libraries were prepared by immunoSEQ multiplex PCR; TCRdb keeps only in-frame clonotypes and omits some of them. The repertoire includes about 95,000 clones, 70% to 75% of them detected once, and about a quarter sits in the top ten. The study's findings and limits: This assay reports beta chains of antigen-expanded cells, not T cell function.

The chain uses TRBV2 and TRBJ1-5; no definite D call. The material sequenced was uncultured baseline CD8+ T cells from peripheral blood mononuclear cells (PBMCs). This TCR derives from a male donor with HIV. The CDR3 nucleotides are TGTGCCAGCAGTGAGAGGAGGCATAGCAATCAGCCCCAGCATTTT. Amino acid sequence: CASSERRHSNQPQHF.